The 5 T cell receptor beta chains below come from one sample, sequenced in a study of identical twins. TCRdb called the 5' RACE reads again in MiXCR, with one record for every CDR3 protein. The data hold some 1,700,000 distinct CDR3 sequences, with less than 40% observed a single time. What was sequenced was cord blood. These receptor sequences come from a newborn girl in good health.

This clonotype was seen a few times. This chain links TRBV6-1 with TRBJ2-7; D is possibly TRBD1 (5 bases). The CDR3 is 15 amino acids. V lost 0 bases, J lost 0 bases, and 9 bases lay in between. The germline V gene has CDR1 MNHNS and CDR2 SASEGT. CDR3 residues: CASSEAAGFSYEQYF. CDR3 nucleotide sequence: TGTGCCAGCAGTGAAGCGGCAGGGTTCTCCTACGAGCAGTACTTC.

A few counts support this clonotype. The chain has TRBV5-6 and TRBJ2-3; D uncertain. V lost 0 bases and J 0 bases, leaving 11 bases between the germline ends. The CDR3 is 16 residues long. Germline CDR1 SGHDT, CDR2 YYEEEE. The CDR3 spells CASSLGTEYSTDTQYF. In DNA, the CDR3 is TGTGCCAGCAGCTTGGGGACGGAGTATAGCACAGATACGCAGTATTTT.

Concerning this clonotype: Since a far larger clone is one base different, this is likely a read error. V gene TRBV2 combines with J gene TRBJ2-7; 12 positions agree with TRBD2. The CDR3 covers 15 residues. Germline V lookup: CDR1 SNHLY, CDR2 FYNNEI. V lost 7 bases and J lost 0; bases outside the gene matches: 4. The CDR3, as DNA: TGTGCCAGCACCTTGACTAGCGGGAGCTCCTACGAGCAGTACTTC. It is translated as CASTLTSGSSYEQYF.

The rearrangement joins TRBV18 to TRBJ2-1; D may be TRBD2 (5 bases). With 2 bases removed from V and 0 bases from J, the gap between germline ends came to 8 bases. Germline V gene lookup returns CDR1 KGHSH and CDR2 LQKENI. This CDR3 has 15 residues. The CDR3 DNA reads TGTGCCAGCTCACCATGGGCGGGCTCCTACAATGAGCAGTTCTTC. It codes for CASSPWAGSYNEQFF.

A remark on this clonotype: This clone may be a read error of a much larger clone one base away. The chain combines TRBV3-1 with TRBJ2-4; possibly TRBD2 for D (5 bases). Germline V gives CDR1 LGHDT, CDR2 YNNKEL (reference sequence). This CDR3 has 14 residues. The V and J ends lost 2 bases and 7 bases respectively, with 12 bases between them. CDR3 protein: CASSQYGERNIQYF. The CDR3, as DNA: TGTGCCAGCAGCCAATACGGGGAGCGGAACATTCAGTACTTC.